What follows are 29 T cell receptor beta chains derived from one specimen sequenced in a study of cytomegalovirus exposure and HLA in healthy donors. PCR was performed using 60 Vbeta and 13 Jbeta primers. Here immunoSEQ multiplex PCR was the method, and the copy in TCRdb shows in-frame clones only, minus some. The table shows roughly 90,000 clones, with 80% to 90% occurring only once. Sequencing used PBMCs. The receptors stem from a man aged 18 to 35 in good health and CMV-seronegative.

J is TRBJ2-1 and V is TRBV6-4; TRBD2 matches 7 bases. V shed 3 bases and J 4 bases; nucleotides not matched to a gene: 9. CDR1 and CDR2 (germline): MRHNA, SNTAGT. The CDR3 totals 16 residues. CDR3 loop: CASSEQGGSPYNEQFF. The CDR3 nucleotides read TGTGCCAGCAGTGAGCAAGGCGGGAGCCCTTACAATGAGCAGTTCTTC.

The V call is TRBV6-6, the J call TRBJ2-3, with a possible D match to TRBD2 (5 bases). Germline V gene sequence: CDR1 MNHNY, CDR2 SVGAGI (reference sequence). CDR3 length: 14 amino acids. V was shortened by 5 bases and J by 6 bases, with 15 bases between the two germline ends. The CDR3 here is CASSPDGERDTQYF. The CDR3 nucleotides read TGTGCCAGCAGTCCGGACGGGGAACGGGATACGCAGTATTTT.

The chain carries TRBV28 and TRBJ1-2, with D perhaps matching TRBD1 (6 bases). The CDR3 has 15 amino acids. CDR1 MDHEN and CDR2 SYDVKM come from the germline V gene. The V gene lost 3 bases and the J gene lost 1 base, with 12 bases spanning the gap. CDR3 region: CASSLGGRINYGYTF. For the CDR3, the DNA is TGTGCCAGCAGTTTGGGGGGGCGAATTAACTATGGCTACACCTTC.

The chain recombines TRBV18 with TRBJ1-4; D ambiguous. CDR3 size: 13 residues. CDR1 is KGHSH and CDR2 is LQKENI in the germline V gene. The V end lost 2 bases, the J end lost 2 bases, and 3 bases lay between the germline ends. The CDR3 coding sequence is TGTGCCAGCTCACCAGGCACTAATGAAAAACTGTTTTTT. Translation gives CASSPGTNEKLFF.

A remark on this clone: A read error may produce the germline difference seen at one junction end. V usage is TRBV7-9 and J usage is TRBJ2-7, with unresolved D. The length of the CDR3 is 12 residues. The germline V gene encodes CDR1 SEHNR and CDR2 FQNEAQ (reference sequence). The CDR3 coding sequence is TGTTCCAGCAGCTTAATAGTTTGGGAGCAGTACTTC. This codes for CSSSLIVWEQYF.

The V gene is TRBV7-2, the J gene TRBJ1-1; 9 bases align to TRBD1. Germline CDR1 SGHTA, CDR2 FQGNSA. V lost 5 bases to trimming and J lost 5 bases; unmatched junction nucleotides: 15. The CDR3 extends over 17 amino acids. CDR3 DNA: TGTGCCAGCAGCCCCCGAGGCCCAGGACAGGGGAGGACTGAAGCTTTCTTT. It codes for CASSPRGPGQGRTEAFF.

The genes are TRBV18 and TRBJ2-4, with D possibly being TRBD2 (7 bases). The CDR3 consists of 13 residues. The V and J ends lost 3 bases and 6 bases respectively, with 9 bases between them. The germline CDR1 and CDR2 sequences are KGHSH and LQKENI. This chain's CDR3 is CASSPGGGNIQYF. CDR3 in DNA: TGTGCCAGCTCACCGGGAGGGGGAAACATTCAGTACTTC.

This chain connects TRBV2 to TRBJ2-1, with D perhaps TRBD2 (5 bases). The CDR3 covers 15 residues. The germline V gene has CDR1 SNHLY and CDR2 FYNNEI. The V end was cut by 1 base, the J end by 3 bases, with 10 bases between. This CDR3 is CASSEEDGNYNEQFF. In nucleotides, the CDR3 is TGTGCCAGCAGTGAAGAGGACGGGAACTACAATGAGCAGTTCTTC. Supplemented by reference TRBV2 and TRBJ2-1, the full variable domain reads EPEVTQTPSHQVTQMGQEVILRCVPISNHLYFYWYRQILGQKVEFLVSFYNNEISEKSEIFDDQFSVERPDGSNFTLKIRSTKLEDSAMYFCASSEEDGNYNEQFFGPGTRLTVL.

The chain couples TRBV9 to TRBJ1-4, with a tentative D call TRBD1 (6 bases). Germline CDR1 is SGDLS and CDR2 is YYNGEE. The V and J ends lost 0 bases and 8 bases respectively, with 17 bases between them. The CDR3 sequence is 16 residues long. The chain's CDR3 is CASSVGGPAAGEKLFF. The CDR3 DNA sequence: TGTGCCAGCAGCGTAGGGGGGCCCGCGGCTGGAGAAAAACTGTTTTTT.

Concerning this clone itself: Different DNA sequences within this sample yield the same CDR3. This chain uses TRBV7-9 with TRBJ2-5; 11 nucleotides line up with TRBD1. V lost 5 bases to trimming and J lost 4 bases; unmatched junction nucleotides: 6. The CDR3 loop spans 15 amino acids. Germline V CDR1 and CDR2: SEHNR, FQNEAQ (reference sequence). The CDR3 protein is CASSTGTGGRETQYF. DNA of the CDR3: TGTGCCAGCAGCACGGGGACAGGGGGGAGAGAGACCCAGTACTTC.

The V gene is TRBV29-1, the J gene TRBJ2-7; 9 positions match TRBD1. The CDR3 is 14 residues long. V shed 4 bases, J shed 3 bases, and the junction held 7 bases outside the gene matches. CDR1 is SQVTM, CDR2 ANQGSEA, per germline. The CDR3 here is CSVVLRDRVYEQYF. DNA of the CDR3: TGCAGCGTTGTCCTACGGGACAGGGTCTACGAGCAGTACTTC.

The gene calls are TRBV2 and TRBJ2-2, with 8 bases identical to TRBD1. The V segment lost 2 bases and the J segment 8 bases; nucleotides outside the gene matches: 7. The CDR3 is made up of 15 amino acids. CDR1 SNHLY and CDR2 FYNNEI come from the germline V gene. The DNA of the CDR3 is TGTGCCAGCAGTGAACAGGGGGCTCTAGGGGGGGAGCTGTTTTTT. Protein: CASSEQGALGGELFF. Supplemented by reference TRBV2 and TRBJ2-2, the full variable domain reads EPEVTQTPSHQVTQMGQEVILRCVPISNHLYFYWYRQILGQKVEFLVSFYNNEISEKSEIFDDQFSVERPDGSNFTLKIRSTKLEDSAMYFCASSEQGALGGELFFGEGSRLTVL.

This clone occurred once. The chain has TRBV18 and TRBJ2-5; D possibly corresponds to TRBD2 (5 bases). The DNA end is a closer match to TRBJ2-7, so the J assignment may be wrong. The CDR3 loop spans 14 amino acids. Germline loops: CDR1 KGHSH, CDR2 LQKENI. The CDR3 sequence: CASSPPHGGYEQYF. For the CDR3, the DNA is TGTGCCAGCTCACCCCCGCACGGAGGCTACGAGCAGTACTTC.

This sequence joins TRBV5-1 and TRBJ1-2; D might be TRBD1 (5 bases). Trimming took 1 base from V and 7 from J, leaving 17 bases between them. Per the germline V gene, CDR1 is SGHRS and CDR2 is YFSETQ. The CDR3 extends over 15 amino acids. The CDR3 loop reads CASSLIVDSSGGYTF. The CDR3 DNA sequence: TGCGCCAGCAGCTTGATCGTCGACAGTTCGGGTGGCTACACCTTC.

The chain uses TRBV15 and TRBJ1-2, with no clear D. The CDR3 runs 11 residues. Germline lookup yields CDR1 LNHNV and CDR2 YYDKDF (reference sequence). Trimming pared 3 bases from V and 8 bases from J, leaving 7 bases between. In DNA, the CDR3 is TGTGCCACCAGCAGCCCGGGAGGCTACACCTTC. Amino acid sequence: CATSSPGGYTF.

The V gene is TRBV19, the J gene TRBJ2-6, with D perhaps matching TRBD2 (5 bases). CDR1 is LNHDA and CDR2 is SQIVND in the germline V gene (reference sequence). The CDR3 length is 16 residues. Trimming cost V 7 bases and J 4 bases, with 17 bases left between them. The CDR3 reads CASTVIRGGGANVLTF. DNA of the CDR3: TGTGCCAGTACCGTTATCCGCGGAGGAGGGGCCAACGTCCTGACTTTC. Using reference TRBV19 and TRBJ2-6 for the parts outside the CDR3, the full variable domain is DGGITQSPKYLFRKEGQNVTLSCEQNLNHDAMYWYRQDPGQGLRLIYYSQIVNDFQKGDIAEGYSVSREKKESFPLTVTSAQKNPTAFYLCASTVIRGGGANVLTFGAGSRLTVL.

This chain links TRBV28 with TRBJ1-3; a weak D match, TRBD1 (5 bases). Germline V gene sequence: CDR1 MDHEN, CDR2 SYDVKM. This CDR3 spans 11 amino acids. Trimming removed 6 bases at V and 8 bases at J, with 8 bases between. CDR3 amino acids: CASRGGDTIYF. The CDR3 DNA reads TGTGCCAGCAGGGGGGGGGACACCATATATTTT. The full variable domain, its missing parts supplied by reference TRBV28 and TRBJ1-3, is DVKVTQSSRYLVKRTGEKVFLECVQDMDHENMFWYRQDPGLGLRLIYFSYDVKMKEKGDIPEGYSVSREKKERFSLILESASTNQTSMYLCASRGGDTIYFGEGSWLTVV.

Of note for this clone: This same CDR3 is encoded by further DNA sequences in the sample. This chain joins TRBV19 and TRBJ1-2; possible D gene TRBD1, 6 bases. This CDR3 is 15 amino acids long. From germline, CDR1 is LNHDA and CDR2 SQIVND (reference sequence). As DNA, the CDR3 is TGTGCTAGTTATCCACGCCGAGGGGGATTCTGGGGCTACACCTTC. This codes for CASYPRRGGFWGYTF.

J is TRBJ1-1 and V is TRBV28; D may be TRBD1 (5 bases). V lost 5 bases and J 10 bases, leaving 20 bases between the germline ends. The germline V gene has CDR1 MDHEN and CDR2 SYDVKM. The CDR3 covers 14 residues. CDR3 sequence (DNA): TGTGCCAGCAGTCCGGTGAGGCAGGGTTTTGTAGCTTTCTTT. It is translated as CASSPVRQGFVAFF.

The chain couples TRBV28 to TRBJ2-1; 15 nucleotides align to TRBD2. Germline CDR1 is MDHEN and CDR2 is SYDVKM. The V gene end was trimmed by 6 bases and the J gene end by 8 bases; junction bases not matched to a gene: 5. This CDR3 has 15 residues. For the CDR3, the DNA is TGTGCCAGCAGAGGACTAGCGGGAGGGTTGGATGAGCAGTTCTTC. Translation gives CASRGLAGGLDEQFF.

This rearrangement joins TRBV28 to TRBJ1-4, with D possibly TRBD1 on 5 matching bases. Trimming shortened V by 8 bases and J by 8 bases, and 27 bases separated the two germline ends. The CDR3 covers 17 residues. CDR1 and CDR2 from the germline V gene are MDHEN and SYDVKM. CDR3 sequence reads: CASGPGLRARGGEKLFF. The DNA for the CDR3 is TGTGCCAGCGGCCCGGGTTTGAGGGCGAGGGGAGGAGAAAAACTGTTTTTT.

The DNA for the CDR3 is TGTGCCAGCAGTTTTGGACAGGGAAGGAACTACGAGCAGTACTTC. It encodes CASSFGQGRNYEQYF. J is TRBJ2-7 and V is TRBV27, with TRBD1 matching 8 bases. This CDR3 comprises 15 residues. CDR1 is MNHEY, CDR2 SMNVEV, per germline (reference sequence). J lost 3 bases, V lost 3 bases, and 7 bases had no gene match.

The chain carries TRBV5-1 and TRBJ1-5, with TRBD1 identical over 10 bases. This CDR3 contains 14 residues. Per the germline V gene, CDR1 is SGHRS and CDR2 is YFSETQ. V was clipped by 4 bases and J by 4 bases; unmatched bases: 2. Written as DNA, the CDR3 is TGCGCCAGCAGCCCGGGACAGGGGAATCAGCCCCAGCATTTT. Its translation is CASSPGQGNQPQHF. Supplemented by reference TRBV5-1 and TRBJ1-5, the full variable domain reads KAGVTQTPRYLIKTRGQQVTLSCSPISGHRSVSWYQQTPGQGLQFLFEYFSETQRNKGNFPGRFSGRQFSNSRSEMNVSTLELGDSALYLCASSPGQGNQPQHFGDGTRLSIL.

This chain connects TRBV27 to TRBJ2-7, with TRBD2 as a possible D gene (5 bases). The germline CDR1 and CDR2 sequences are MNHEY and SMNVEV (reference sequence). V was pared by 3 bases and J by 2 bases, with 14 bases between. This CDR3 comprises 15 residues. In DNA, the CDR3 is TGTGCCAGCAGTTTTCGAAGGGAGCGAGCCTACGAGCAGTACTTC. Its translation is CASSFRRERAYEQYF.

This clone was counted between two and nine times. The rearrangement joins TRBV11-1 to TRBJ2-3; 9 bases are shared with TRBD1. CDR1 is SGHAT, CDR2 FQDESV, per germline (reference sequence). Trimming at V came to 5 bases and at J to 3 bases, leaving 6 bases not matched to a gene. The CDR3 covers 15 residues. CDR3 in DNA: TGTGCCAGCAGCCTACCGGGACAGGGAACAGATACGCAGTATTTT. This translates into CASSLPGQGTDTQYF.

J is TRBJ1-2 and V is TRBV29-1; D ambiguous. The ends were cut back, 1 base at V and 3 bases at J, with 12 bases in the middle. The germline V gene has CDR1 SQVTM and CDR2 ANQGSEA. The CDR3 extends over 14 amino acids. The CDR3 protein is CSVEALGSHYGYTF. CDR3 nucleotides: TGCAGCGTTGAAGCTCTTGGTAGTCACTATGGCTACACCTTC.

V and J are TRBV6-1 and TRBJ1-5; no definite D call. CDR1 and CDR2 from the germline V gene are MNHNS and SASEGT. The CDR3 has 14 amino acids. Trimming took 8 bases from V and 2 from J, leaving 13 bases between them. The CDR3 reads CASSDAGGNQPQHF. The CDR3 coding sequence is TGTGCCAGCTCCGACGCGGGTGGCAATCAGCCCCAGCATTTT.

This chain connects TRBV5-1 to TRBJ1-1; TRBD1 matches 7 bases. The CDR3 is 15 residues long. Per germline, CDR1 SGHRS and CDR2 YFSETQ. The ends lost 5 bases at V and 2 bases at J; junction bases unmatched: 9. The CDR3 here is CASRLGDRANTEAFF. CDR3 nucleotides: TGCGCCAGCAGATTAGGCGACAGGGCAAACACTGAAGCTTTCTTT.

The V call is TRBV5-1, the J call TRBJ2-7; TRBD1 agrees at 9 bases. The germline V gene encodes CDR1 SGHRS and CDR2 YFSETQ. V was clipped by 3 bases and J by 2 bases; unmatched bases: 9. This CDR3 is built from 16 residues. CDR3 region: CASSSTGGAIAYEQYF. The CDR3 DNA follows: TGCGCCAGCAGCTCGACAGGGGGAGCCATAGCCTACGAGCAGTACTTC.